The clone carrying this TCR beta chain was observed a few times. TCRdb re-called the RT-PCR reads through MiXCR, storing one row per CDR3 protein. Of a few hundred thousand distinct CDR3 sequences listed, 35% to 45% were seen once; the top ten hold approximately 10%. The data stem from a study of patients and donors after allogeneic stem cell transplantation. The CDR3 totals 15 residues. The rearrangement uses TRBV21-1 and TRBJ1-2. TRBV21-1 is labeled a pseudogene. The clonotype originates from a human donor who was either an allogeneic HSCT recipient or a stem cell or donor lymphocyte infusion donor (not recorded which). It is not recorded whose cells these are; they may come from a transplant donor. What was sequenced was blood, either unsorted or a sorted T cell fraction (not recorded which). The chain's CDR3 is CASSKMSIRNYGYTF. The CDR3 DNA is TGTGCCAGCAGCAAAATGAGTATCCGTAACTATGGCTACACCTTC.